This is a list of T cell receptor beta chains from one sample in a study of shared clonotypes between healthy human individuals. Assay used: immunoSEQ multiplex PCR; TCRdb lists only in-frame clones, some missing. The profile shows more than 1.2 million clones, roughly 98.5% of them singletons. The source material was naive CD4+ T cells sorted from blood. The receptors shown here come from a man under 40 in good health. Both conserved end residues are part of each CDR3. A D gene is named only where the DNA matches it firmly. Part of the rows lack a size; the others show once, few, many or a class for expanded clones.

j_call clone_size v_call d_call cdr3_aa cdr3_nt
TRBJ2-5 - TRBV10-3 TRBD1 CAISGTGGKTQYF TGTGCCATCAGTGGAACAGGGGGCAAGACCCAGTACTTC
TRBJ1-5 once TRBV2 TRBD1 CASSDGRGQGTVANQPQHF TGTGCCAGCAGTGACGGTCGGGGGCAGGGGACAGTGGCCAATCAGCCCCAGCATTTT
TRBJ2-1 - TRBV11-2 TRBD2 CASSLDRGGDEQFF TGTGCCAGCAGCTTAGATCGGGGGGGCGATGAGCAGTTCTTC
TRBJ1-4 - TRBV5-1 TRBD1 CASGLGQGNEKLFF TGCGCCAGCGGTTTGGGACAGGGTAACGAAAAACTGTTTTTT
TRBJ2-1 - TRBV10-2 - CASSENNEQFF TGCGCCAGCAGTGAAAACAATGAGCAGTTCTTC
TRBJ2-7 - TRBV5-6 - CASSFAYEQYF TGTGCCAGCAGCTTTGCCTACGAGCAGTACTTC
TRBJ2-3 - TRBV19 - CASSIDRRRDTQYF TGTGCCAGTAGTATAGATCGACGCAGAGATACGCAGTATTTT
TRBJ1-1 - TRBV5-4 - CASSFPEGQMRTEAFF TGTGCCAGCAGCTTCCCGGAGGGGCAGATGAGGACTGAAGCTTTCTTT
TRBJ1-1 - TRBV29-1 - CSVPTGTEAFF TGCAGCGTTCCGACAGGCACTGAAGCTTTCTTT
TRBJ2-1 - TRBV19 TRBD2 CASSTTSGRWNEQFF TGTGCCAGTAGTACCACTAGCGGGAGGTGGAATGAGCAGTTCTTC
TRBJ2-2 - TRBV28 - CASSLGVGELFF TGTGCCAGCAGTTTGGGGGTCGGGGAGCTGTTTTTT
TRBJ2-4 - TRBV5-1 TRBD1 CASSLNIGTENIQYF TGCGCCAGCAGCTTGAATATCGGGACAGAAAACATTCAGTACTTC
TRBJ2-1 - TRBV5-4 - CASSLGGTPTFF TGTGCCAGCAGCTTGGGGGGCACACCAACGTTCTTC
TRBJ2-7 - TRBV29-1 TRBD1 CSVVATGTGSYEQYF TGCAGCGTTGTCGCCACCGGGACAGGCTCCTACGAGCAGTACTTC
TRBJ2-7 - TRBV19 TRBD1 CASSTGQGESYEQYF TGTGCCAGTAGTACCGGACAGGGGGAGTCCTACGAGCAGTACTTC
TRBJ1-3 - TRBV15 - CATSRDPGRSGNTIYF TGTGCCACCAGCAGAGACCCTGGAAGGTCTGGAAACACCATATATTTT
TRBJ1-1 - TRBV18 - CASSPLSLRSDTEAFF TGTGCCAGCTCACCATTGAGTTTGAGGTCTGACACTGAAGCTTTCTTT
TRBJ1-4 - TRBV5-4 TRBD1 CASSLGGTGPTGEKLFF TGTGCCAGCAGCTTGGGAGGGACAGGGCCCACGGGTGAAAAACTGTTTTTT
TRBJ1-3 - TRBV28 - CASSSSGQNGNTIYF TGTGCCAGCAGTTCCTCCGGGCAAAACGGAAACACCATATATTTT
TRBJ2-7 once TRBV5-1 TRBD2 CASRRTSGSYEQYF TGCGCCAGCCGACGGACTAGCGGCTCCTACGAGCAGTACTTC
TRBJ2-1 - TRBV28 - CASSLAYRLDNEQFF TGTGCCAGCAGTTTAGCGTATAGACTGGACAATGAGCAGTTCTTC
TRBJ2-6 - TRBV10-3 TRBD1 CAISGDRGSGANVLTF TGTGCCATCAGTGGGGACAGGGGCTCTGGGGCCAACGTCCTGACTTTC
TRBJ2-7 - TRBV6-1 - CASSEAVGISYEQYF TGTGCCAGCAGTGAAGCCGTCGGCATTTCCTACGAGCAGTACTTC
TRBJ2-3 - TRBV2 - CASSESTDTQYF TGTGCCAGCAGTGAATCAACGGATACGCAGTATTTT
TRBJ2-1 - TRBV9 - CASSPPGADEQFF TGTGCCAGCAGCCCCCCGGGGGCGGATGAGCAGTTCTTC
TRBJ1-3 - TRBV30 - CAWTQGIFGNTIYF TGTGCCTGGACCCAGGGGATTTTTGGAAACACCATATATTTT
TRBJ1-4 - TRBV19 TRBD1 CASSADRGEKLFF TGTGCCAGTAGTGCGGACAGGGGTGAAAAACTGTTTTTT
TRBJ2-5 - TRBV4-1 - CASSSHGETQYF TGCGCCAGCAGCTCACACGGGGAGACCCAGTACTTC
TRBJ1-4 - TRBV18 - CASSPQGAGTNEKLFF TGTGCCAGCTCACCGCAAGGGGCTGGGACTAATGAAAAACTGTTTTTT
TRBJ1-1 - TRBV5-1 - CASSLEPGYTEAFF TGCGCCAGCAGCTTGGAGCCAGGGTACACTGAAGCTTTCTTT
TRBJ2-7 - TRBV10-3 - CAISESTSSGYEQYF TGTGCCATCAGTGAGTCGACTTCCAGCGGCTACGAGCAGTACTTC
TRBJ2-7 - TRBV7-9 TRBD2 CASSLGGLAGEGHEQYF TGTGCCAGCAGCTTAGGGGGACTAGCGGGAGAGGGCCACGAGCAGTACTTC
TRBJ2-5 - TRBV9 - CASSVVGNQETQYF TGTGCCAGCAGCGTAGTAGGGAACCAAGAGACCCAGTACTTC
TRBJ2-1 - TRBV6-6 - CASSTLYGEQFF TGTGCCAGCAGTACCCTATACGGCGAGCAGTTCTTC
TRBJ2-2 - TRBV12-5 - CASGLVRGELFF TGTGCTAGTGGTTTGGTCAGAGGGGAGCTGTTTTTT
TRBJ1-4 - TRBV11-2 - CASSRATNEKLFF TGTGCCAGCAGCCGAGCAACTAATGAAAAACTGTTTTTT
TRBJ2-2 - TRBV5-8 TRBD2 CASSLTSGSLVGGELFF TGTGCCAGCAGCTTGACTAGCGGCAGCTTGGTTGGCGGGGAGCTGTTTTTT
TRBJ1-2 - TRBV30 - CAWSSIGGYGYTF TGTGCCTGGAGCAGTATAGGGGGCTATGGCTACACCTTC
TRBJ2-6 - TRBV4-3 - CASSQVPFSGANVLTF TGCGCCAGCAGCCAAGTCCCCTTCTCTGGGGCCAACGTCCTGACTTTC
TRBJ1-3 - TRBV5-1 - CASSPGSSGNTIYF TGCGCCAGCAGCCCAGGGAGCTCTGGAAACACCATATATTTT
TRBJ1-5 - TRBV15 - CATTPRANSQPQHF TGTGCCACCACGCCCAGGGCGAATAGTCAGCCCCAGCATTTT
TRBJ2-3 - TRBV6-5 TRBD2 CASTGSGSLSDTQYF TGTGCCAGCACCGGAAGCGGGAGTCTATCGGATACGCAGTATTTT
TRBJ1-1 - TRBV2 - CASRTTVEAFF TGTGCCAGCAGGACCACAGTTGAAGCTTTCTTT
TRBJ2-2 - TRBV5-6 TRBD1 CASSTGQAFTGELFF TGTGCCAGCAGCACAGGACAGGCGTTCACCGGGGAGCTGTTTTTT
TRBJ2-5 - TRBV7-9 TRBD1 CASSPRTGRNLQETQYF TGTGCCAGCAGCCCCCGGACAGGTCGAAATCTACAAGAGACCCAGTACTTC
TRBJ1-1 - TRBV2 - CASSESGIPEAFF TGTGCCAGCAGTGAATCAGGGATTCCCGAAGCTTTCTTT